Included here is one T cell receptor beta chain sequence, with context. This receptor's antigen is unknown. No clone much larger than this one lies a single base away; base qualities are absent. TCRbeta CDR3 regions were amplified from genomic DNA by means of the immunoSEQ Assay, a bias-controlled multiplex PCR. Per the authors' processing: Within the assay, amplification of reference gene primers was used to estimate how many nucleated cells each sample contained. To quantify the absolute abundance of each unique TCRbeta CDR3 rearrangement, sequence reads were collapsed and filtered. For each sample, productive Simpson clonality was calculated as the square root of Simpson's diversity index across productive rearrangements. TCRdb carries this immuneACCESS record with in-frame sequences only. Its versions omit some clonotypes, under half of them owing to an unresolved V gene in the studies checked, with the rest unexplained. D and trimming were read from the DNA, whereas the V and J calls and clone size are those reported in that table. Within this sample are about 220,000 clones, with 80% of them counted one time only. More than 10% of the sample belongs to the ten largest clones.

Whole blood was collected in K2EDTA tubes by collaborating institutions according to the institutions' own protocols. For TCRbeta analysis, collaborators shipped samples as frozen whole blood, isolated PBMCs, or DNA extracted from either of those sample types. The data are from a study of blood T cell repertoires in COVID-19 (dated by TCRdb to about 2020). General notes on the study: Samples from collaborators originated in the United States, Italy and Spain and spanned both the acute and convalescent phases of COVID-19. The prospective study material was composed of cDNA or gDNA derived from T cells, B-cell-depleted T cells, or PBMCs. The dataset comprised deeply sampled blood TCRbeta repertoires from subjects exposed to, actively infected with, or recovered from COVID-19. The repertoires were made available in a free public database intended to serve as a resource for research on the immune response to SARS-CoV-2. The samples were drawn from the first 160 participants of the ongoing ImmuneRACE study and from roughly 1,300 subjects provided by 6 global collaborators. The sample metadata nearly always contained a de-identified subject ID, COVID-19 status, age in years and sex. HLA class I and class II types, where available, came from metadata supplied by the sample provider rather than from assay-based typing.

Reading from cysteine to phenylalanine, the CDR3 counts 14 amino acids. Only the CDR3 DNA is retained, 42 bases long and in frame from the first base. Sequences KGHSH (CDR1) and LQKENI (CDR2) are obtained from the germline V gene. The germline V and J ends show losses of 4 bases and 4 bases respectively, and no gene match explains 6 bases of the junction. The study at large found these results: How much clinical and demographic metadata was included differed by source and by participant, and the metadata was provided uncurated.

The chain links TRBV18 with TRBJ2-5; the junction holds 7 bases that match TRBD2. This TCR was sampled from a human donor in a cohort sampled during active COVID-19. The material sequenced was peripheral blood. The DNA is TGTGCCAGCTCACAGGGTCCGGGGGGAGAGACCCAGTACTTC. This is translated as CASSQGPGGETQYF.